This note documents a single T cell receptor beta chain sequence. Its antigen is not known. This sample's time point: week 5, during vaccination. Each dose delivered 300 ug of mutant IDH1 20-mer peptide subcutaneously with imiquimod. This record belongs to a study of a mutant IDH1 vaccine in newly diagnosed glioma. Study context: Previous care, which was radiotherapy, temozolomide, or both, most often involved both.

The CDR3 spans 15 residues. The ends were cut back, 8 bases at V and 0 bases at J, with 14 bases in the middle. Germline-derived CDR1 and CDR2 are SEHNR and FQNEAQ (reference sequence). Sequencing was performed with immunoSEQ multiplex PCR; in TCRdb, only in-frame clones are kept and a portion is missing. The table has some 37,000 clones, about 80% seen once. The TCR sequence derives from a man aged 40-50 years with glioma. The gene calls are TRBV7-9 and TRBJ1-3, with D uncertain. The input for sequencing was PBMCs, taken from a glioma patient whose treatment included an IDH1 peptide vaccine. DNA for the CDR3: TGTGCCAGCGGTCAGTACTCAGCCTCTGGAAACACCATATATTTT. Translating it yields CASGQYSASGNTIYF. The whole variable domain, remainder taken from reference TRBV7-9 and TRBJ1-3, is DTGVSQNPRHKITKRGQNVTFRCDPISEHNRLYWYRQTLGQGPEFLTYFQNEAQLEKSRLLSDRFSAERPKGSFSTLEIQRTEQGDSAMYLCASGQYSASGNTIYFGEGSWLTVV.